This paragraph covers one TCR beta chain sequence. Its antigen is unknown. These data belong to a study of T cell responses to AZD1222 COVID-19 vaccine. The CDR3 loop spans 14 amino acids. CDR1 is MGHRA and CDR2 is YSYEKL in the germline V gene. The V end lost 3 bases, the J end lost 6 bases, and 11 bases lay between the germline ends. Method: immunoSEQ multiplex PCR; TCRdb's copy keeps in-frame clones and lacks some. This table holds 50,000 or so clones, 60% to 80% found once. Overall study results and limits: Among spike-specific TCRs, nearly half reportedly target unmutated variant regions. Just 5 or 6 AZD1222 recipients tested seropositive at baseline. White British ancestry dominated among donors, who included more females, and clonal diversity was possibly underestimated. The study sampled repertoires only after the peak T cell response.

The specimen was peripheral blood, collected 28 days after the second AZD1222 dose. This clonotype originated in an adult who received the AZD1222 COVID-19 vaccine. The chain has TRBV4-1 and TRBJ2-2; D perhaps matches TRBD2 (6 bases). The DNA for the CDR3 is TGCGCCAGCAGCCAGGTTGGAGGGCCCGGGGAGCTGTTTTTT. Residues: CASSQVGGPGELFF.